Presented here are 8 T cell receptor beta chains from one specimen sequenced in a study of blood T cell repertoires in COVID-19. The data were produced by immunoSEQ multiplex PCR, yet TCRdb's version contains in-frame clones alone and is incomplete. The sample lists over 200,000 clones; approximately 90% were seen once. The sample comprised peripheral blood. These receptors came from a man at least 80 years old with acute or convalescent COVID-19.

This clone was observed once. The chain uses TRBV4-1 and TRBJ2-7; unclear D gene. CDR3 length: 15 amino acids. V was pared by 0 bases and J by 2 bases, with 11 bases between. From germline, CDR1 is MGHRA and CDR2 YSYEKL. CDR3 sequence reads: CASSQDPSGPYEQYV. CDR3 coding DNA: TGCGCCAGCAGCCAAGATCCGAGTGGGCCCTACGAGCAGTACGTC.

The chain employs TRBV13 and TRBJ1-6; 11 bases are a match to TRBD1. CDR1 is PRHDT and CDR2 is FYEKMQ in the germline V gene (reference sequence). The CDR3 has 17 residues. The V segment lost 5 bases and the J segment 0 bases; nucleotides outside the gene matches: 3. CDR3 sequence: CASSRGTGGSYNSPLHF. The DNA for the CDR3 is TGTGCCAGCAGCCGAGGGACAGGGGGCTCCTATAATTCACCCCTCCACTTT.

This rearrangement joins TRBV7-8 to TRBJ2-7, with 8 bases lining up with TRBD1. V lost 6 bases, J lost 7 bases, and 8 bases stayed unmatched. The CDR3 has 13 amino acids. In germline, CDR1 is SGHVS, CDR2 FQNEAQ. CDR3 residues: CASSWDRRREQYF. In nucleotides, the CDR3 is TGTGCCAGCAGTTGGGACAGGCGGAGGGAGCAGTACTTC. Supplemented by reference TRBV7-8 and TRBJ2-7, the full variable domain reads GAGVSQSPRYKVAKRGQDVALRCDPISGHVSLFWYQQALGQGPEFLTYFQNEAQLDKSGLPSDRFFAERPEGSVSTLKIQRTQQEDSAVYLCASSWDRRREQYFGPGTRLTVT.

CDR3 DNA: TGTGCCAGTAGTCCTCAGGAAAATCAGCCCCAGCATTTT. It codes for CASSPQENQPQHF. V is TRBV19 and J is TRBJ1-5; D not resolved. V lost 5 bases to trimming and J lost 4 bases, with 9 bases between them. CDR3 length equals 13 residues. Germline CDR1 LNHDA, CDR2 SQIVND (reference sequence).

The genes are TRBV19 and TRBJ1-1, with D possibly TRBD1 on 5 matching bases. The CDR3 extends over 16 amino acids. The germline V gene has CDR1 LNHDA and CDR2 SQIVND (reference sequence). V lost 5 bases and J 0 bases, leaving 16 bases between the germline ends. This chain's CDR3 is CASSRQSNTMNTEAFF. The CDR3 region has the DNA TGTGCCAGTAGTCGACAGTCAAACACAATGAACACTGAAGCTTTCTTT.

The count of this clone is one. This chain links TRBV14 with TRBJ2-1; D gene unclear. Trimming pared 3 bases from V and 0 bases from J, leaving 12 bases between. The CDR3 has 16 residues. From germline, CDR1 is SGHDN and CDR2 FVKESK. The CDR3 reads CASSHGPPGSYNEQFF. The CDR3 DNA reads TGTGCCAGCAGCCATGGCCCCCCTGGCTCCTACAATGAGCAGTTCTTC.

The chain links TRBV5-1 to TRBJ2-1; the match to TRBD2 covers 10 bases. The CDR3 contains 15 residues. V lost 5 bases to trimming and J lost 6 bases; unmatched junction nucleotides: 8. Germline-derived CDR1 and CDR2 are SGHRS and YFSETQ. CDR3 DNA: TGCGCCAGCAGTCGCGGAGCGGGAGGGGTCAATGAGCAGTTCTTC. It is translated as CASSRGAGGVNEQFF.

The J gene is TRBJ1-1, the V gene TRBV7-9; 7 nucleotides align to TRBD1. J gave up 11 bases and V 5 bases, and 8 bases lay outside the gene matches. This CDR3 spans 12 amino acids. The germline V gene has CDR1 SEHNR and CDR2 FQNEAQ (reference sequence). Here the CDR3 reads CASSRGQLEAFF. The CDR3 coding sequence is TGTGCCAGCAGCCGGGGACAGCTTGAGGCTTTCTTT.